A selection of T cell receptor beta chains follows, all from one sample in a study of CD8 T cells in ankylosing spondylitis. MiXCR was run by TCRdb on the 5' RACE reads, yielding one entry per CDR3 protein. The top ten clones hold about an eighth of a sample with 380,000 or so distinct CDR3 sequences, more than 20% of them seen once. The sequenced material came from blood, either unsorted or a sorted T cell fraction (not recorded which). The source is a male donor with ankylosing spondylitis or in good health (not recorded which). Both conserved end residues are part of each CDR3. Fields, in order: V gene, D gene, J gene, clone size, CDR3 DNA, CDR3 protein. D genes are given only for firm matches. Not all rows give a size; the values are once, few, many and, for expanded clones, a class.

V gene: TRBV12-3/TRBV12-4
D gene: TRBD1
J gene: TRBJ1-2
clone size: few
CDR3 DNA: TGTGCCAGCGGCGTGACAGGGATCTATGGCTACACCTTC
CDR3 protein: CASGVTGIYGYTF

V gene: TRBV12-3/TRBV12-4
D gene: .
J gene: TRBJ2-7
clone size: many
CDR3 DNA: TGTGCCAGCAGTCCACACCTGAACGAGCAGTACTTC
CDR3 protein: CASSPHLNEQYF

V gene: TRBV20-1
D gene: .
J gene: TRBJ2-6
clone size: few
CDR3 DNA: TGCAGTGCTAGATTAGAGGGGACGAGCGGACCCTCTGGGGCCAACGTCCTGACTTTC
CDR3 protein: CSARLEGTSGPSGANVLTF

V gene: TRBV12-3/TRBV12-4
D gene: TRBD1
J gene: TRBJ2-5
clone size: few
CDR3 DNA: TGTGCCAGCAGTTGGGCAGGGGGCTACCAAGAGACCCAGTACTTC
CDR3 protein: CASSWAGGYQETQYF

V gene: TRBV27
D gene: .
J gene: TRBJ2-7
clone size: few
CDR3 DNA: TGTGCCAGCAGATCCGAGGACTCCTACGAGCAGTACTTC
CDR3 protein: CASRSEDSYEQYF

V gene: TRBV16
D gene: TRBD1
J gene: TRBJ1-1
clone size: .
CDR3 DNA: TGTGCCAGCAGCCTCGTCCTCAGGGGGACTGAAGCTTTCTTT
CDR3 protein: CASSLVLRGTEAFF

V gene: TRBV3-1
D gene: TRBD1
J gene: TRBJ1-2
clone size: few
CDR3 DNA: TGTGCCAGCAGCCAATTGGAGGGGGCCTCTTCGGATGGCTACACCTTC
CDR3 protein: CASSQLEGASSDGYTF

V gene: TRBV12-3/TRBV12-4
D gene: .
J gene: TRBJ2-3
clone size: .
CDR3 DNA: TGTGCCAGCAGACCCTCAAGGGCGGGCGATACGCAGTATTTT
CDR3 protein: CASRPSRAGDTQYF

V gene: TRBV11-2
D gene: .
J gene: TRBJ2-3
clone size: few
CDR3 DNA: TGTGCCAGCAGCCCCCGAGACTACCCCACAGATACGCAGTATTTT
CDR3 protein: CASSPRDYPTDTQYF

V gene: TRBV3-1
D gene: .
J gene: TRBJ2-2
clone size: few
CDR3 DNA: TGTGCCAGCAGCCTTACTAGTTCCCCGAACACCGGGGAGCTGTTTTTT
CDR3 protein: CASSLTSSPNTGELFF

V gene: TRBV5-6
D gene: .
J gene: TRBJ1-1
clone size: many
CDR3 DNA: TGTGCCAGCAGCCGATACGGGGGCACTGAAGCTTTCTTT
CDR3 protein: CASSRYGGTEAFF

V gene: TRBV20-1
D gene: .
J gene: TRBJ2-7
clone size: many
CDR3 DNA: TGCAGTGCTAGAGGGGCGGGATCTTACGAGCAGTACTTC
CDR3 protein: CSARGAGSYEQYF

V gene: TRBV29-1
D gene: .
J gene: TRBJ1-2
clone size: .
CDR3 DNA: TGCAGCGTTGAAGATCTGGACACCTATGGCTACACCTTC
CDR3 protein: CSVEDLDTYGYTF

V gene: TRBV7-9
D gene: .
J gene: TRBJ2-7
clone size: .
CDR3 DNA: TGTGCCAGCAGCTTCCCCCAGGGGATCTACGAGCAGTACTTC
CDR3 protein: CASSFPQGIYEQYF

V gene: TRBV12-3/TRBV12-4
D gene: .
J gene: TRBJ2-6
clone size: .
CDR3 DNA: TGTGCCAGCAGAACCTGGGGGGCCAACGTCCTGACTTTC
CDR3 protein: CASRTWGANVLTF

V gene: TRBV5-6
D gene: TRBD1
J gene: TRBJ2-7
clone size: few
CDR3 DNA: TGTGCCAGCAGCGCCGGGACAGGGGTCTACGAGCAGTACTTC
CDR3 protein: CASSAGTGVYEQYF

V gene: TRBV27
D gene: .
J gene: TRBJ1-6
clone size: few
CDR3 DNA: TGTGCCAGCAGTACAGGGTGGGATAATTCACCCCTCCACTTT
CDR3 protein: CASSTGWDNSPLHF

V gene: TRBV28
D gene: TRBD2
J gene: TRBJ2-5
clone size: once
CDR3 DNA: TGTGCCAGCAGTCCTCCCCATTTTAGCGGGGAGGAGACCCAGTACTTC
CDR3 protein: CASSPPHFSGEETQYF

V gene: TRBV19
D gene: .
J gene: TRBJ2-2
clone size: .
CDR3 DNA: TGTGCCAGTAGTGAACTACGGGAACTTTTGAACACCGGGGAGCTGTTTTTT
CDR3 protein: CASSELRELLNTGELFF

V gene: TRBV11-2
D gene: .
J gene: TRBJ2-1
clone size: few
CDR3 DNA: TGTGCCAGCACTTGGACGACCAATGAGCAGTTCTTC
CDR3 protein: CASTWTTNEQFF

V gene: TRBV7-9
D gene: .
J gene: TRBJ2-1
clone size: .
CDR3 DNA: TGTGCCAGCAGCTCACCGGGACACTCCTACAATGAGCAGTTCTTC
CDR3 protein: CASSSPGHSYNEQFF

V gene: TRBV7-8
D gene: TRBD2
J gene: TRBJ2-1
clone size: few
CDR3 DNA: TGTGCCAGCAGGGGGACTAGCGGGGGCCATGAGCAGTTCTTC
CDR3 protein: CASRGTSGGHEQFF

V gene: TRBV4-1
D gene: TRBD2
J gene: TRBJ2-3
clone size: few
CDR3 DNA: TGCGCCAGCAGCCAAGAGTTTGGACTAGCGGGGTTCACAGATACGCAGTATTTT
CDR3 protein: CASSQEFGLAGFTDTQYF

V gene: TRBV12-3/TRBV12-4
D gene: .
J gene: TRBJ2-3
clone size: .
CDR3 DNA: .
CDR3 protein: CASSLFGAGKNTQYF

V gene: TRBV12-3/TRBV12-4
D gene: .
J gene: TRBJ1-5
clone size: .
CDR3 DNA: TGTGCCAGCAACACAGTGAATCAGCCCCAGCATTTT
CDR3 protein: CASNTVNQPQHF

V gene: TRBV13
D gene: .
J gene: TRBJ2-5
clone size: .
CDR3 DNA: TGTGCCAGCAGCTTAGGCTCGTCCCAAGAGACCCAGTACTTC
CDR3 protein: CASSLGSSQETQYF

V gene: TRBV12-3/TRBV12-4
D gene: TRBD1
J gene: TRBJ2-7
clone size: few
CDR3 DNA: TGTGCCAGCACCCCATCGACAGGGATGACCTACGAGCAGTACTTC
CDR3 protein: CASTPSTGMTYEQYF

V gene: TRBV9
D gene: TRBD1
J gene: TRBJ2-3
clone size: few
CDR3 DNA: TGTGCCAGCAGCGTAGGAAACAGGGGGGGCACAGATACGCAGTATTTT
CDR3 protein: CASSVGNRGGTDTQYF

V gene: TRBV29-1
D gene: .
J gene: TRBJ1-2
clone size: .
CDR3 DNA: TGCAGCGTGAGGTCCGGACAGACAACCGGCTACACCTTC
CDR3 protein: CSVRSGQTTGYTF

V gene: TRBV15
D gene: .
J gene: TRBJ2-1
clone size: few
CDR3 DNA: TGTGCCACCAGCAGCCCTAATGAGCAGTTCTTC
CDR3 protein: CATSSPNEQFF

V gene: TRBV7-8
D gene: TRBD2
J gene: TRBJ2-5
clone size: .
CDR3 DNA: TGTGCCAGCAGGGCAACGAGGGAGGGATGGGGGACCCAGTACTTC
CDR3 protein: CASRATREGWGTQYF

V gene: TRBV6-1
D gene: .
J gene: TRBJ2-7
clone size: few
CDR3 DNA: TGTGCCAGCAGGGAGACTAAGGAAGACTACGAGCAGTACTTC
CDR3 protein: CASRETKEDYEQYF

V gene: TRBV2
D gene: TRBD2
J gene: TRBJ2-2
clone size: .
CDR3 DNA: TGTGCCAGCAGTGAATTGAGGGCTAGCGGGGCTACCCCCCTGTTTTTT
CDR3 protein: CASSELRASGATPLFF

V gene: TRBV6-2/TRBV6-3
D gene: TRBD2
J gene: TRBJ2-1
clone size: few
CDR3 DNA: TGTGCCAGCAGTTACTCGACTAGCGGGGGGGTCAACAATGAGCAGTTCTTC
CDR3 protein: CASSYSTSGGVNNEQFF

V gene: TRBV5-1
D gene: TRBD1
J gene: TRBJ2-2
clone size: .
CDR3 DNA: TGCGCCAGCAGCTTGGAACAGGGGGCTGGCACCGGGGAGCTGTTTTTT
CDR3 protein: CASSLEQGAGTGELFF

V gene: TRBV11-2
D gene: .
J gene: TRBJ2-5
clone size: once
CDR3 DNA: TGTGCCAGCAGCTGGGTGGGGGGCCAAGAGACCCAGTACTTC
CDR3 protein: CASSWVGGQETQYF

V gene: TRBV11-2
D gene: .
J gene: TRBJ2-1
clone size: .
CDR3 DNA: TGTGCCAGCAGCACGGGCCCGGGCCCAGGGCCCCCGAGTGAGCAGTTCTTC
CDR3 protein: CASSTGPGPGPPSEQFF

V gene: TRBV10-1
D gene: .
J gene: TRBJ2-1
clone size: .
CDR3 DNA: TGCGCCAGCAGTAAACGACAGGAATCATCCTACAATGAGCAGTTCTTC
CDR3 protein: CASSKRQESSYNEQFF

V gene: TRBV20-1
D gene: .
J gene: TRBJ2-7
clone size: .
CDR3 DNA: TGCAGTGCTAGGGCTAAAAGGGTAGGGAACGAGCAGTACTTC
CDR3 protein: CSARAKRVGNEQYF

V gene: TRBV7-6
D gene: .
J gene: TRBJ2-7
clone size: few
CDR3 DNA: TGTGCCAGCAGCTTAGAGGAGGGGAGCGAGCAGTACTTC
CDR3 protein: CASSLEEGSEQYF

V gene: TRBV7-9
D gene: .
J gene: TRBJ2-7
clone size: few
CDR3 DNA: TGTGCCAGCAGCTTAGTGCGTTCCGCCTCGGAGGAGCAGTACTTC
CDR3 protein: CASSLVRSASEEQYF

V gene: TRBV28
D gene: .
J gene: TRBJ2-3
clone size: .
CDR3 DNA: TGTGCCAGTACAGGGATTCGCACAGATACGCAGTATTTT
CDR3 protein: CASTGIRTDTQYF

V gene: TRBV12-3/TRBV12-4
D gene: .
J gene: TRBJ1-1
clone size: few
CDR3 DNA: TGTGCCAGCATCCCTCACTATGGTGAGGGCACTGAAGCTTTCTTT
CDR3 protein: CASIPHYGEGTEAFF

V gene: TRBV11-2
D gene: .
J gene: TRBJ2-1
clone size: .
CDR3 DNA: TGTGCCTGGGGCCCAACTCTCAATGAGCAGTTCTTC
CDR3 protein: CAWGPTLNEQFF

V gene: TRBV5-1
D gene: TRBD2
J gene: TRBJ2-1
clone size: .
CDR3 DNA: TGCGCCAGCAGCTTGGAAGGGACTAGCCGCTACAATGAGCAGTTCTTC
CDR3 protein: CASSLEGTSRYNEQFF

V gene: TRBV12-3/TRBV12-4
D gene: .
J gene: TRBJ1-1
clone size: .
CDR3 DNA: TGTGCCAGCAGTTTAGGAGACAGTTACACTGAAGCTTTCTTT
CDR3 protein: CASSLGDSYTEAFF

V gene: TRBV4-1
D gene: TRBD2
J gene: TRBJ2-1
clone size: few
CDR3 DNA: TGCGCCAGCAGCCAAGGGTGGAGCGGGGGGGCCTCGGATGAGCAGTTCTTC
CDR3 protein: CASSQGWSGGASDEQFF

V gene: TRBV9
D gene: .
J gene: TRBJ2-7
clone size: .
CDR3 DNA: TGTGCCAGCAGCGTAGGGGACGAACATTACGAGCAGTACTTC
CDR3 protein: CASSVGDEHYEQYF

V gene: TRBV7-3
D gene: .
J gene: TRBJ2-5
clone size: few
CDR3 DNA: TGTGCCGGCAGCCCACGACGGACTCAAGAGACCCAGTACTTC
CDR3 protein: CAGSPRRTQETQYF

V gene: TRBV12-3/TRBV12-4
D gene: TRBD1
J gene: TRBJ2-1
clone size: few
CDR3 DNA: TGTGCCACCTCAGGGGGTGGTGAGCAGTTCTTC
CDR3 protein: CATSGGGEQFF

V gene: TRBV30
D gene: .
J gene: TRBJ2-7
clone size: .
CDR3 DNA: TGTGCCTGGAGTCGGGGAAACGAGCAGTACTTC
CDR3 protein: CAWSRGNEQYF

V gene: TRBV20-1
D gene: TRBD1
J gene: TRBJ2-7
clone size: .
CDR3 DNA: TGCAGTGCTAGACGGACAGGGACCTACGAGCAGTACTTC
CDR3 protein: CSARRTGTYEQYF